The clone carrying this T cell receptor beta chain was recorded a few times. The antigen is unknown. The data derive from a study of beta chain features in type 1 diabetes. General study findings and limits: Researchers reported that naive, central memory and Treg TCRB repertoires appeared more similar in patients than in healthy donors.

Every bit of the isolated RNA underwent reverse transcription, so sequencing read expressed TCRB transcripts. Average reads for naive, central memory and regulatory T cell samples were roughly 3.4 million. Only in-frame clones appear in the TCRdb table, and some are missing; sequencing was by immunoSEQ multiplex PCR. The sample includes hundreds of thousands of clones, roughly 15% of them seen just once. Sampling consisted of one heparinised blood draw per donor, averaging approximately 120 mL. Markers CD45RO/CCR7/CD25/CD127/CD95/CD27 served to sort CD4+ naive, central memory, regulatory and stem cell-like memory cells. V gave up 6 bases and J gave up 3 bases; unmatched junction bases: 8. The germline CDR1 and CDR2 sequences are ENHRY and SYGVKD. The CDR3 contains 14 residues.

This chain connects TRBV10-3 to TRBJ2-7; 7 bases fit TRBD1. The origin of this receptor is a man between 18 and 29 years old in good health. The sequenced sample was naive CD4+ T cells from blood. The CDR3, as DNA: TGTGCCATCAGCGACCCACAGGGGAGCTACGAGCAGTACTTC. Residues: CAISDPQGSYEQYF.